Listed here are 26 T cell receptor beta chains from one sample, sequenced in a study of T cells in Graves' hyperthyroidism and ophthalmopathy. It was RNA transcripts that yielded the amplified TCR beta CDR3 regions. HTBI primers were used for first-round RT-PCR of the TCR CDR3. TCRdb reprocessed the multiplex PCR reads with MiXCR, giving one entry per CDR3 protein. The sample consists of about 350,000 distinct CDR3 sequences, approximately 15% of them appearing once. Sequencing was carried out using blood. Source of these receptors: a young woman with Graves' hyperthyroidism.

A word on this clonotype: Sequence at one end of the junction differs from germline and may be a read error. V is TRBV6-2 or TRBV6-3 and J is TRBJ1-6; 7 bases align to TRBD1. There are 14 residues in the CDR3. The germline V gene has CDR1 MNHEY and CDR2 SVGEGT. This CDR3 is CAGRSTGSNSPLHF. The CDR3 DNA reads TGTGCCGGCAGATCGACAGGGTCGAATTCACCCCTCCACTTT.

This clonotype has ten or more counts. V gene TRBV6-2 or TRBV6-3 combines with J gene TRBJ1-5; D unclear. CDR1 and CDR2 (germline): MNHEY, SVGEGT. The CDR3 loop spans 14 amino acids. Trimming removed 0 bases at V and 6 bases at J, with 9 bases between. The CDR3 is CASSYSRVGQPQHF. Written as DNA, the CDR3 is TGTGCCAGCAGTTACTCTCGGGTCGGTCAGCCCCAGCATTTT.

A few counts support this clonotype. The chain recombines TRBV6-2 or TRBV6-3 with TRBJ2-5; D uncertain. The CDR3 totals 15 residues. Germline CDR1 reads MNHEY; CDR2 reads SVGEGT. Trimming left V 6 bases short and J 1 base short, with 15 bases between. In DNA form, the CDR3 reads TGTGCCAGCAGCCCTTACGGCGCAGGCCAAGAGACCCAGTACTTC. It is translated as CASSPYGAGQETQYF.

The CDR3 DNA reads as TGTGCCAGCAGCCAAGATGTCTCCGGTCAGCCCCAGCATTTT. Its translation: CASSQDVSGQPQHF. The chain uses TRBV5-5 and TRBJ1-5, with D unresolved. CDR3 length: 14 amino acids. Germline CDR1 and CDR2: SGHKS and YYEKEE (reference sequence). V lost 4 bases, J lost 6 bases, and 14 bases lay in between.

This clonotype has more than one count but fewer than ten. V is TRBV2 and J is TRBJ2-2; the D is unclear. Trimming took off 6 bases at V and 3 bases at J, with 5 bases between the two ends. CDR1 is SNHLY and CDR2 is FYNNEI in the germline V gene. This CDR3 spans 12 amino acids. The CDR3 sequence: CASRVYTGELFF. The CDR3 bases are TGTGCCAGCAGGGTGTACACCGGGGAGCTGTTTTTT.

This clonotype was found a few times. The chain joins TRBV19 to TRBJ2-1; D gene uncertain. The CDR3 runs 13 residues. Germline V gene data show CDR1 as LNHDA and CDR2 as SQIVND (reference sequence). Trimming took off 3 bases at V and 5 bases at J, with 8 bases between the two ends. As DNA, the CDR3 is TGTGCCAGTAGTATCGGCGCAAACAATGAGCAGTTCTTC. The encoded protein is CASSIGANNEQFF.

This clonotype was detected a few times. The rearrangement links TRBV12-3 or TRBV12-4 to TRBJ2-1, with 8 bases aligning to TRBD1. V was clipped by 7 bases and J by 6 bases; unmatched bases: 8. This CDR3 has 14 amino acids. The CDR3 protein is CASILSGTGNEQFF. In DNA, the CDR3 is TGTGCCAGCATCCTTTCGGGGACAGGCAATGAGCAGTTCTTC.

Comment on this clonotype: This is likely a read error, given that the CDR3 carries no conserved phenylalanine or tryptophan at its end. The chain combines TRBV24-1 with TRBJ2-7, with D perhaps TRBD1 or TRBD2 (5 bases each). Per the germline V gene, CDR1 is KGHDR and CDR2 is SFDVKD. V lost 0 bases and J lost 5, with 7 bases in between. This CDR3 is built from 13 residues. CDR3 sequence (DNA): TGTGCCACCAGTGATTTGCGAGGGGACGAGCAGTACCTC. This codes for CATSDLRGDEQYL.

This clonotype was counted between two and nine times. The CDR3 reads CASSLDWGLGSEQFF. CDR3 sequence (DNA): TGTGCCAGCAGCTTAGATTGGGGACTAGGCAGTGAGCAGTTCTTC. V and J are TRBV7-2 and TRBJ2-1; 8 bases line up with TRBD2. The CDR3 sequence is 15 residues long. Germline V gene data show CDR1 as SGHTA and CDR2 as FQGNSA. The V segment lost 1 base and the J segment 9 bases; nucleotides outside the gene matches: 8.

This clonotype has only a few counts. A much larger clone differs from this one at a single base, so this may be a read error. The chain couples TRBV28 to TRBJ1-2, with TRBD1 matching 8 bases. This CDR3 contains 15 residues. The germline V gene encodes CDR1 MDHEN and CDR2 SYDVKM. This CDR3 is CASSPGTGPNYGYAF. The CDR3 DNA sequence: TGTGCCAGCAGTCCCGGGACAGGACCTAACTATGGCTACGCCTTC.

There are many counts of this clonotype. V gene TRBV19 combines with J gene TRBJ2-2; 9 nucleotides match TRBD2. Unmatched junction bases numbered 7, after V lost 4 bases and J lost 7 bases. The CDR3 is 15 residues long. Germline V gene data show CDR1 as LNHDA and CDR2 as SQIVND (reference sequence). CDR3 DNA sequence: TGTGCCAGTAGTAGCCTTAGCGGGAGTGTCGGGGAGCTGTTTTTT. Translated: CASSSLSGSVGELFF.

The V call is TRBV7-8, the J call TRBJ2-7; 7 bases agree with TRBD2. V lost 5 bases, J lost 3 bases, and 10 bases stayed unmatched. The germline V gene encodes CDR1 SGHVS and CDR2 FQNEAQ. The CDR3 is 15 residues long. The CDR3: CASSPSIAGIYEQYF. CDR3 DNA: TGTGCCAGCAGCCCCTCTATAGCGGGTATCTACGAGCAGTACTTC.

This clonotype was recorded many times. This sequence joins TRBV7-2 and TRBJ2-5; no definite D call. This CDR3 is built from 13 residues. Germline loops: CDR1 SGHTA, CDR2 FQGNSA. Trimming pared 2 bases from V and 1 base from J, leaving 5 bases between. CDR3: CASSLRFQETQYF. CDR3 nucleotides: TGTGCCAGCAGCTTACGGTTCCAAGAGACCCAGTACTTC.

The V gene is TRBV19, the J gene TRBJ2-1, with TRBD2 matching 7 bases. Trimming cost V 7 bases and J 1 base; bases outside gene matches: 7. This CDR3 is 15 amino acids long. Germline-derived CDR1 and CDR2 are LNHDA and SQIVND (reference sequence). The CDR3 DNA sequence: TGTGCCAGTATACAAGCGGGAAATTCCTACAATGAGCAGTTCTTC. Translation: CASIQAGNSYNEQFF.

Of note for this clonotype: With a much larger clone just one base away, this may be a read error. This CDR3 reads CASSQVGYEQYF. The CDR3 DNA sequence: TGTGCCAGCAGCCAAGTAGGCTACGAGCAGTACTTC. The genes are TRBV14 and TRBJ2-7; D uncertain. V lost 1 base, J lost 3 bases, and 4 bases lay in between. Looked up from germline, CDR1 is SGHDN and CDR2 is FVKESK. This CDR3 has 12 amino acids. The full variable domain, in which reference TRBV14 and TRBJ2-7 provide the parts outside the CDR3, is EAGVTQFPSHSVIEKGQTVTLRCDPISGHDNLYWYRRVMGKEIKFLLHFVKESKQDESGMPNNRFLAERTGGTYSTLKVQPAELEDSGVYFCASSQVGYEQYFGPGTRLTVT.

In its sample, this clonotype was seen many times. An end of the junction does not agree with germline; a read error may underlie this. V gene TRBV20-1 combines with J gene TRBJ2-5; TRBD2 aligns across 7 bases. The germline gives CDR1 DFQATT, CDR2 SNEGSKA (reference sequence). This CDR3 is 11 amino acids long. The DNA of the CDR3 is TGTGGCGGGAGTGGAGGAGAGACCCAGTACTTC. Its translation: CGGSGGETQYF.

This clonotype was seen at least ten times. The chain recombines TRBV24-1 with TRBJ2-3; TRBD2 aligns across 11 bases. V shed 3 bases and J 2 bases; nucleotides not matched to a gene: 3. This CDR3 is built from 16 residues. CDR1 is KGHDR and CDR2 is SFDVKD in the germline V gene. The DNA for the CDR3 is TGTGCCACCAGTGATCCGACTAGCGGGGACACAGATACGCAGTATTTT. This translates into CATSDPTSGDTDTQYF.

This clonotype was seen many times. The V gene is TRBV28, the J gene TRBJ1-3; D is possibly TRBD1 (5 bases). Trimming left V 6 bases short and J 0 bases short, with 12 bases between. This CDR3 has 15 amino acids. Germline V gene sequence: CDR1 MDHEN, CDR2 SYDVKM. The CDR3 sequence: CASSPVGGSGNTIYF. The CDR3 DNA reads as TGTGCCAGCAGCCCCGTGGGGGGCTCTGGAAACACCATATATTTT.

Ten or more counts support this clonotype. The V and J genes are TRBV6-1 and TRBJ1-1; the D is unclear. This CDR3 region has 13 residues. The germline CDR1 and CDR2 sequences are MNHNS and SASEGT. Trimming took 11 bases from V and 1 from J, leaving 14 bases between them. CDR3 nucleotides: TGTGCCTCAAGACCCGAGACGAACACTGAAGCTTTCTTT. Its translation: CASRPETNTEAFF.

This clonotype was seen repeatedly, ten times or more. CDR3 nucleotide sequence: TGTGCCAGCAGTGAAGTGACTAGCGGGAGGCCGGGTGAGCAGTACTTC. Translating it yields CASSEVTSGRPGEQYF. V gene TRBV2 combines with J gene TRBJ2-7; 13 bases are a match to TRBD2. Losses at the gene ends were 1 base for V and 7 bases for J; bases not matched to a gene: 7. Per the germline V gene, CDR1 is SNHLY and CDR2 is FYNNEI. CDR3 length: 16 amino acids.

CDR3 in amino acids: CAWRGQASGNTIYF. The CDR3 region has the DNA TGTGCCTGGAGGGGACAGGCCTCTGGAAACACCATATATTTT. The rearrangement links TRBV30 to TRBJ1-3; 8 bases fit TRBD1. The J segment lost 0 bases and the V segment lost 3 bases, leaving 1 base of the junction unmatched. Germline V gives CDR1 GTSNPN, CDR2 SVGIG (reference sequence). The CDR3 is 14 residues long.

The chain links TRBV11-2 to TRBJ1-2, with 8 nucleotides matching TRBD1. CDR1 SGHAT and CDR2 FQNNGV come from the germline V gene. CDR3 length equals 16 residues. The V and J ends lost 4 bases and 5 bases, in that order; junction bases with no gene match: 12. The CDR3 protein is CASSSPSGGPQYGYTF. CDR3 DNA: TGTGCCAGCAGCTCTCCCTCAGGGGGCCCTCAGTATGGCTACACCTTC.

This clonotype was seen only a few times. The V gene is TRBV30, the J gene TRBJ1-5, with TRBD1 as a possible D gene (5 bases). In germline, CDR1 is GTSNPN, CDR2 SVGIG (reference sequence). The CDR3 is 18 residues long. Trimming removed 2 bases from V and 0 bases from J, with 20 bases in between. The CDR3 DNA reads as TGTGCCTGGAGTCTGTCCGGGACCCACGGGGCTAGCAATCAGCCCCAGCATTTT. Amino acids: CAWSLSGTHGASNQPQHF.

This clonotype has only a few counts. The chain uses TRBV20-1 and TRBJ1-5; D is uncertain. The length of the CDR3 is 12 residues. In germline, CDR1 is DFQATT, CDR2 SNEGSKA (reference sequence). V lost 7 bases, J lost 3 bases, and 10 bases lay in between. CDR3 loop: CSVQDPNQPQHF. CDR3 DNA sequence: TGCAGTGTGCAGGACCCCAATCAGCCCCAGCATTTT.

This clonotype was seen ten or more times. The rearrangement joins TRBV11-2 to TRBJ1-1, with D possibly being TRBD1 (5 bases). This CDR3 spans 17 amino acids. Trimming removed 4 bases from V and 0 bases from J, with 18 bases in between. Germline V lookup: CDR1 SGHAT, CDR2 FQNNGV. The CDR3 is CASSSSSWGGMNTEAFF. CDR3 sequence (DNA): TGTGCCAGCAGCTCGTCTAGTTGGGGGGGGATGAACACTGAAGCTTTCTTT.

This clonotype was counted only a few times. This chain joins TRBV28 and TRBJ1-5, with 8 bases lining up with TRBD1. This CDR3 has 15 residues. With V trimmed by 2 bases and J by 7 bases, 7 bases remained unmatched. CDR1 and CDR2 from the germline V gene are MDHEN and SYDVKM. CDR3 amino acids: CASSLPQGAGQPQHF. The CDR3 DNA is TGTGCCAGCAGTTTACCTCAGGGGGCGGGACAGCCCCAGCATTTT.